The subject of this entry is one T cell receptor beta chain. What this receptor recognizes is not known. Base-call qualities are not available, and no considerably larger clone is one nucleotide away. The data originate from a study of shared clonotypes between healthy human individuals (dated by TCRdb to 2020 to 2022). In terms of the full investigation: A few men and a couple of women, aged 18 to 49 years, made up the cohort. Per donor, three plates each were used for CD4 naive and CD4 memory, two for CD8 naive, and one for CD8 memory. To estimate repertoire size and how much clonotype sharing occurs between individuals, the study deeply sequenced the blood TCR repertoires of several healthy adults. Libraries were prepared and TCR repertoires were sequenced by different laboratories using diverse techniques, in order to increase sequencing depth and limit assay-specific biases. Per donor, leukapheresis produced somewhere between about 0.94 and 9.5 billion PBMCs.

According to the germline V gene, CDR1 reads SQVTM and CDR2 reads ANQGSEA. Trimming removed 6 bases from V and 0 bases from J, leaving 12 bases between the germline ends. The CDR3 holds 14 amino acids from the cysteine to the phenylalanine. The only DNA kept is the CDR3, 42 bases in frame from the first base. TCR CDR3 regions were amplified from genomic DNA by multiplex PCR using the deep immunoSEQ assay. Extracted genomic DNA from each cell subset was distributed evenly across all wells of several immunoSEQ 96-well plates, and each plate was treated as a replicate. For sorted subsets, approximately 200 ng of genomic DNA, equivalent to 30,000 or so T cell genomes, went into each replicate PCR. Purified libraries were measured with a Qubit 3.0 fluorometer, size-checked on a Bioanalyzer 2100, and measured again with the KAPA Library Quantification kit. Every immunoSEQ 96-well plate was sequenced on a separate single-read 150-cycle Illumina NextSeq 550 flow cell. In the original analysis: The immunoSEQ output contained only junctional sequences without quality scores, so filtering could not match that applied to full-length reads. Sequences were annotated with PyIR, a Python wrapper for IgBLAST v1.9, and V/J genes and CDR3 were assigned using IMGT germline references. Reads were removed for weak V/J assignments (E-value above 1e-6), missing CDR3, stop codons, out-of-frame junctions, or ambiguous translated residues. V3J clonotypes were defined by identical inferred V gene, J gene, and CDR3 amino acid sequence. Percentage overlap between repertoires was calculated by dividing the number of shared unique clonotypes by the size of the smaller repertoire. RTK rarefaction, the Chao1 estimator, and Recon v2.1 estimates of unobserved clonotypes were used to assess repertoire richness. Generation probabilities for all TCRbeta clonotypes obtained by the gDNA method from four donors were computed using OLGA. Drawn from immuneACCESS, this table holds only the in-frame rearrangements with V and J called that TCRdb kept. Clones are partly lost; checked studies trace under half to an unresolved V gene and leave the rest unexplained. The V and J calls and the clone size are those of that table, but D and trimming were determined from the DNA. The sample profile shows a few million clones; around 90% of them were found once. 0.37% of the sample is taken by the ten largest.

Donors were healthy HIV-negative adults with no recently reported acute infections or vaccinations. All donors were Caucasian adults living in Nashville, Tennessee, USA. CD4+ T cells were enriched through magnetic negative selection, after which naive cells were positively selected on CD45RA and the remaining negative fraction served as the memory subset. Blood was collected by leukapheresis, and PBMCs were isolated by Ficoll-Histopaque density gradient centrifugation and then cryopreserved in liquid nitrogen vapor phase. Analytical flow cytometry was used to check the purity and quantity of every magnetically sorted T cell population. Genomic DNA was isolated from every sorted fraction and measured by UV absorbance on a Nanodrop 2000c. General conclusions and limits of the study: Larger estimated clonotype richness was generally found for naive subsets than for memory subsets. Across four donors, approximately 5% of naive CD4, over 3% of naive CD8, about 2% of memory CD4, and 0.3% to 0.45% of memory CD8 clonotypes were shared. Only blood was sampled, and tissue TCR repertoires likely differ from those in blood. Incomplete sequencing was indicated by rarefaction of sorted-subset datasets, despite the large sequencing depth. Pairwise subsampling led to the expectation that sequencing depth would affect the degree of clonotype sharing among donors. Clonotypes shared by all four sorted-subset donors showed higher generation probabilities than non-shared clonotypes. Because the study included only a small number of donors, the genetic and exposure-history diversity represented was limited.

Sequencing was done on a sample of naive CD4+ T cells from PBMCs. What this sample's cell subset or site label stands for: CD45RA+ positively selected. The rearranged segments are TRBV29-1 and TRBJ2-1; TRBD2 is perhaps the D gene, given 6 matching bases. The receptor was isolated from a man aged 18 to 29 in good health. Some clones in this sample may be carry-over from other donors' samples. CDR3 sequence: CSVVPAGSYNEQFF. The DNA is TGCAGCGTAGTTCCAGCGGGCTCCTACAATGAGCAGTTCTTC.